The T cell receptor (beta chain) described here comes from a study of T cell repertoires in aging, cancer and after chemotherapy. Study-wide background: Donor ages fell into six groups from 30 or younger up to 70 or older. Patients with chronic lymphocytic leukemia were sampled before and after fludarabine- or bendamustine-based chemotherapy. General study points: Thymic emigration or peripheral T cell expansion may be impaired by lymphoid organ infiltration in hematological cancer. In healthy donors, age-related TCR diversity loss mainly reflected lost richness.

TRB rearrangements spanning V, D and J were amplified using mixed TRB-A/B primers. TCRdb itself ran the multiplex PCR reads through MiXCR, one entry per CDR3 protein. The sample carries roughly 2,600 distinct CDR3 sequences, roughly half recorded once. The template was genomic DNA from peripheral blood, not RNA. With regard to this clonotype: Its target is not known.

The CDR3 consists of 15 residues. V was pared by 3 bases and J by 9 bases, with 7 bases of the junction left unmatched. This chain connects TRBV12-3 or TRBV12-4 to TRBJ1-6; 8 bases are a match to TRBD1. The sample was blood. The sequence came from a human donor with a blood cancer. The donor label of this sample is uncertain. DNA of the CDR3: TGTGCCAGCAGTTTGGGTGCAGGGGGCTCTTCACCCCTCCACTTT. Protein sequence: CASSLGAGGSSPLHF.